Listed below are T cell receptor beta chains from one sample, sequenced in a study of blood T cell repertoires in COVID-19. Data came from immunoSEQ multiplex PCR; TCRdb stores just in-frame clones and leaves some out. The sample has roughly 400,000 clones, about nine tenths seen once; the top ten hold roughly 0.9%. Sequenced input: PBMCs or T cells enriched from blood (not recorded which). These receptors were collected from a middle-aged woman who had been exposed to COVID-19. Both conserved end residues are part of each CDR3. Fields, in order: J gene, V gene, CDR3 protein.

j_gene: TRBJ2-3
v_gene: TRBV5-4
CDR3aa: CASSLDAGSTDTQYF

j_gene: TRBJ2-4
v_gene: TRBV3-1/TRBV3-2
CDR3aa: CASSLSTSGHIQYF

j_gene: TRBJ2-7
v_gene: TRBV18
CDR3aa: CASSGLAGYEQYF

j_gene: TRBJ1-1
v_gene: TRBV7-3
CDR3aa: CASSLQGGEAFF

j_gene: TRBJ1-1
v_gene: TRBV7-9
CDR3aa: CASSPRVDTEAFF

j_gene: TRBJ2-7
v_gene: TRBV30
CDR3aa: CAWTKWSSRRTDSDYEQYF

j_gene: TRBJ1-3
v_gene: TRBV25-1
CDR3aa: CASSPTHRGGGNTIYF

j_gene: TRBJ2-2
v_gene: TRBV27
CDR3aa: CASSLFLPYVDPGELFF

j_gene: TRBJ1-1
v_gene: TRBV7-2
CDR3aa: CASSVDSNTEAFF

j_gene: TRBJ2-3
v_gene: TRBV9
CDR3aa: CASSVSSTDTQYF

j_gene: TRBJ1-5
v_gene: TRBV27
CDR3aa: CASSTYSNQPQHF

j_gene: TRBJ1-2
v_gene: TRBV18
CDR3aa: CASSPTGTGASLGGYTF

j_gene: TRBJ1-1
v_gene: TRBV29-1
CDR3aa: CSVIGLDTEAFF

j_gene: TRBJ2-7
v_gene: TRBV5-5
CDR3aa: CASIRQGTYEQYF

j_gene: TRBJ1-2
v_gene: TRBV7-2
CDR3aa: CASSLGIPFGYTF

j_gene: TRBJ2-5
v_gene: TRBV20-1
CDR3aa: CSASLAGVIQETQYF

j_gene: TRBJ2-7
v_gene: TRBV15
CDR3aa: CATSREGGLYEQYF

j_gene: TRBJ2-2
v_gene: TRBV5-4
CDR3aa: CASSSPRLTGELFF

j_gene: TRBJ1-1
v_gene: TRBV2
CDR3aa: CASSEADLVTNTEAFF

j_gene: TRBJ1-4
v_gene: TRBV11-2
CDR3aa: CASSLGTGGTNEKLFF

j_gene: TRBJ1-2
v_gene: TRBV7-9
CDR3aa: CASSLAQGLGYTF

j_gene: TRBJ1-4
v_gene: TRBV3-1/TRBV3-2
CDR3aa: CASSWGGANEKLFF

j_gene: TRBJ1-5
v_gene: TRBV19
CDR3aa: CASSEHRDQPQHF

j_gene: TRBJ1-4
v_gene: TRBV18
CDR3aa: CASSPQAGFNEKLFF

j_gene: TRBJ1-2
v_gene: TRBV30
CDR3aa: CAWSGYGENYGYTF

j_gene: TRBJ1-5
v_gene: TRBV4-3
CDR3aa: CASSPSVGGNQPQHF

j_gene: TRBJ2-3
v_gene: TRBV24-1
CDR3aa: CATSDTPGRLGDTQYF

j_gene: TRBJ1-4
v_gene: TRBV5-1
CDR3aa: CASSPPGGAGEKLFF

j_gene: TRBJ1-1
v_gene: TRBV27
CDR3aa: CASSLGKTGDVTEAFF

j_gene: TRBJ1-4
v_gene: TRBV15
CDR3aa: CATSKTATNEKLFF